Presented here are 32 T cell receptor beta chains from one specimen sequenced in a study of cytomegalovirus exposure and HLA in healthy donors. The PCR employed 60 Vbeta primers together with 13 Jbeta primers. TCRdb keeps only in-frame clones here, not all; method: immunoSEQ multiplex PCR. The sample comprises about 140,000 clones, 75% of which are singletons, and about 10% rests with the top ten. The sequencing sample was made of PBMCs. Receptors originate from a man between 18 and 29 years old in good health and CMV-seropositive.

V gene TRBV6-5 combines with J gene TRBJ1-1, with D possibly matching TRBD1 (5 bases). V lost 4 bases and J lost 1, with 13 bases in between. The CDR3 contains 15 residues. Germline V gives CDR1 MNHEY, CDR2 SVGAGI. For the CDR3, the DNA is TGTGCCAGCAGTTTATACCGGACACAGAACACTGAAGCTTTCTTT. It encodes CASSLYRTQNTEAFF.

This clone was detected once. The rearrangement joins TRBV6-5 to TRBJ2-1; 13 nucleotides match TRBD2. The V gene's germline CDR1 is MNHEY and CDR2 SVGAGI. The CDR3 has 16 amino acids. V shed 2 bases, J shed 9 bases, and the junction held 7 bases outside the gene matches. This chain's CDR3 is CASSYRRGTSGVEQFF. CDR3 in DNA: TGTGCCAGCAGTTACCGTAGAGGGACTAGCGGGGTTGAGCAGTTCTTC.

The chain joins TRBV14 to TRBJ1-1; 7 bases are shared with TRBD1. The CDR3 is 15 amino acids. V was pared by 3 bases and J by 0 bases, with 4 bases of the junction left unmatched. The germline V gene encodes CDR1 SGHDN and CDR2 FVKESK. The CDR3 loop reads CASSQDGTVNTEAFF. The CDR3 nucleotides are TGTGCCAGCAGCCAGGATGGGACAGTGAACACTGAAGCTTTCTTT.

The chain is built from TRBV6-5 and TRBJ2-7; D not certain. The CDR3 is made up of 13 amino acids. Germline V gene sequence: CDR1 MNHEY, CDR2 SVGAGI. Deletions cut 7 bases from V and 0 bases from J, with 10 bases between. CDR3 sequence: CASTNTISYEQYF. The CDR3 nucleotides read TGTGCCAGCACCAACACGATCTCCTACGAGCAGTACTTC.

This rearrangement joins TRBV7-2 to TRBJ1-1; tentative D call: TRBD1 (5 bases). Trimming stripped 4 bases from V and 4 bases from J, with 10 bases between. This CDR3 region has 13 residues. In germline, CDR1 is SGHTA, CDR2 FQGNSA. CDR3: CASSSQGPTEAFF. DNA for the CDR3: TGTGCCAGCAGCTCCCAGGGTCCCACTGAAGCTTTCTTT. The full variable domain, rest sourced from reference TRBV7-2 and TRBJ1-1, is GAGVSQSPSNKVTEKGKDVELRCDPISGHTALYWYRQSLGQGLEFLIYFQGNSAPDKSGLPSDRFSAERTGGSVSTLTIQRTQQEDSAVYLCASSSQGPTEAFFGQGTRLTVV.

CDR3 amino acids: CASSIGTASYEQYF. The CDR3 DNA sequence: TGTGCCAGTAGTATCGGGACAGCTTCCTACGAGCAGTACTTC. The V and J genes are TRBV19 and TRBJ2-5, with 7 bases fitting TRBD1. The J call may be faulty, since TRBJ2-7 better matches the DNA end. CDR3 length: 14 amino acids. Germline assignment: CDR1 LNHDA and CDR2 SQIVND (reference sequence).

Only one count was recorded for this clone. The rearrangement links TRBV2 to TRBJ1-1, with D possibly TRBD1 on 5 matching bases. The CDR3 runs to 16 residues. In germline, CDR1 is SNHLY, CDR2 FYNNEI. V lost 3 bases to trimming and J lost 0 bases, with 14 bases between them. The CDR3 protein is CASSDPQTALNTEAFF. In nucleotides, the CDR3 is TGTGCCAGCAGTGACCCTCAGACAGCACTGAACACTGAAGCTTTCTTT. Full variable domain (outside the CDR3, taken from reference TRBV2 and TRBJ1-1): EPEVTQTPSHQVTQMGQEVILRCVPISNHLYFYWYRQILGQKVEFLVSFYNNEISEKSEIFDDQFSVERPDGSNFTLKIRSTKLEDSAMYFCASSDPQTALNTEAFFGQGTRLTVV.

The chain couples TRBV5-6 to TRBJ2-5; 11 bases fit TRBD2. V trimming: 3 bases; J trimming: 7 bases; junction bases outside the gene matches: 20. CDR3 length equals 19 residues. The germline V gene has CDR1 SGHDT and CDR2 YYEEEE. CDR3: CASSSHNGGSGRAGGTQYF. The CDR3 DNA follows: TGTGCCAGCAGCTCCCATAACGGTGGTAGCGGGAGGGCCGGGGGGACCCAGTACTTC.

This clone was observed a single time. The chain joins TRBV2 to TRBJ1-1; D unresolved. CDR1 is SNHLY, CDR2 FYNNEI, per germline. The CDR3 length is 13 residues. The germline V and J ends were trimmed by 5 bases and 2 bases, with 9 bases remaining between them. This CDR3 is CASSYRSNTEAFF. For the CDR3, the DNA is TGTGCCAGCAGTTACCGGTCTAACACTGAAGCTTTCTTT.

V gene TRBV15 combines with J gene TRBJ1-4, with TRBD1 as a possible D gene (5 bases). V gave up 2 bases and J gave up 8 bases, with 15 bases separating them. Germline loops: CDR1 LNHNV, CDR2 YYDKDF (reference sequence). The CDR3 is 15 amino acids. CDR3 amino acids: CATSRSTETAEKLFF. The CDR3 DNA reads TGTGCCACCAGCAGATCGACAGAAACAGCCGAAAAACTGTTTTTT. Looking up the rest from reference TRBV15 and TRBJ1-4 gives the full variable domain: DAMVIQNPRYQVTQFGKPVTLSCSQTLNHNVMYWYQQKSSQAPKLLFHYYDKDFNNEADTPDNFQSRRPNTSFCFLDIRSPGLGDTAMYLCATSRSTETAEKLFFGSGTQLSVL.

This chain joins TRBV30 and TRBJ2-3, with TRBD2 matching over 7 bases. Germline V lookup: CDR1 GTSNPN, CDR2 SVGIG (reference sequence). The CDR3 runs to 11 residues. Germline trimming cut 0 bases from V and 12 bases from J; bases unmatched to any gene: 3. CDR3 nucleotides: TGTGCCTGGAGTGTAAGCGGGGTACAGTATTTT. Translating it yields CAWSVSGVQYF.

CDR3 nucleotides: TGTGCCAGCAGTTTATCGAGACAGTTCACAGATACGCAGTATTTT. Its protein product is CASSLSRQFTDTQYF. This chain links TRBV27 with TRBJ2-3, with D possibly TRBD1 on 5 matching bases. V lost 0 bases and J lost 2, with 9 bases in between. The CDR3 covers 15 residues. Germline values: CDR1 MNHEY, CDR2 SMNVEV (reference sequence).

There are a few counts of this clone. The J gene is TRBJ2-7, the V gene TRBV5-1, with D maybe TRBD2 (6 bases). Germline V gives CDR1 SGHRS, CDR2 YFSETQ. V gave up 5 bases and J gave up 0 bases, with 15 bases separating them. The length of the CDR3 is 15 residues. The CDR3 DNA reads TGCGCCAGCAGATACCTTAGCGGAAGCTCCTACGAGCAGTACTTC. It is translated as CASRYLSGSSYEQYF. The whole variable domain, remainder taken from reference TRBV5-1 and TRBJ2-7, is KAGVTQTPRYLIKTRGQQVTLSCSPISGHRSVSWYQQTPGQGLQFLFEYFSETQRNKGNFPGRFSGRQFSNSRSEMNVSTLELGDSALYLCASRYLSGSSYEQYFGPGTRLTVT.

In nucleotides, the CDR3 is TGTGCCAGCAGCACCTACCCAGGGGGTGGCTACACCTTC. It codes for CASSTYPGGGYTF. V is TRBV5-6 and J is TRBJ1-2; 7 bases match TRBD1. The CDR3 runs to 13 residues. Per germline, CDR1 SGHDT and CDR2 YYEEEE. The V and J ends lost 4 bases and 7 bases, in that order; junction bases with no gene match: 7.

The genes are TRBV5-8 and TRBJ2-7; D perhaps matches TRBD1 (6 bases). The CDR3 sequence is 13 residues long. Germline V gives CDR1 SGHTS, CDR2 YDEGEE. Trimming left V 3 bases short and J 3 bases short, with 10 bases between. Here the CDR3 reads CASSSRDNYEQYF. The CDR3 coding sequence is TGTGCCAGCAGCTCCCGGGACAACTACGAGCAGTACTTC.

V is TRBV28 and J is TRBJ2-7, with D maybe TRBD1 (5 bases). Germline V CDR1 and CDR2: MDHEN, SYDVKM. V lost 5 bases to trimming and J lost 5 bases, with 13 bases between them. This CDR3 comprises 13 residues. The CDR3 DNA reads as TGTGCCAGCAGTCCCCGGACACCTCACGAGCAGTACTTC. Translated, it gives CASSPRTPHEQYF.

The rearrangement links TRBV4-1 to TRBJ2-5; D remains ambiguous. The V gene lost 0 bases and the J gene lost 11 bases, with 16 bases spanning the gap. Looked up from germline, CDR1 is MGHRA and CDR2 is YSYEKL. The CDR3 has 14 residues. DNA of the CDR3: TGCGCCAGCAGCCAAGATTTCAAGACGGTCGGGCAGTACTTC. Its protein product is CASSQDFKTVGQYF.

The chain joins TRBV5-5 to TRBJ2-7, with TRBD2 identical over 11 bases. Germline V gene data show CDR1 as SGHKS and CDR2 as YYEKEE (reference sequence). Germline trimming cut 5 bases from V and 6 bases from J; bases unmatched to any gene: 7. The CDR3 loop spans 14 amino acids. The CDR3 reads CASRIAGGPREQYF. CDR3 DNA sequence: TGTGCCAGCAGAATAGCGGGAGGGCCACGCGAGCAGTACTTC.

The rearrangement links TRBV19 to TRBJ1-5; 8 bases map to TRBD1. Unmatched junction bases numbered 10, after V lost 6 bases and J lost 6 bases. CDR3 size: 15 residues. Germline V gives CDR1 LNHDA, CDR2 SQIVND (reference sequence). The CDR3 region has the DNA TGTGCCAGTAGCCGAGGACAGGGAGTAGCTCAGCCCCAGCATTTT. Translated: CASSRGQGVAQPQHF.

CDR3 region: CASSDPRSGGSGQYF. The CDR3, as DNA: TGTGCCAGCAGTGATCCACGGTCGGGGGGGAGCGGGCAGTACTTC. The gene calls are TRBV25-1 and TRBJ2-7; 8 nucleotides match TRBD2. The CDR3 runs to 15 residues. Germline values: CDR1 MGHDK, CDR2 SYGVNS. Trimming cost V 3 bases and J 9 bases; bases outside gene matches: 13.

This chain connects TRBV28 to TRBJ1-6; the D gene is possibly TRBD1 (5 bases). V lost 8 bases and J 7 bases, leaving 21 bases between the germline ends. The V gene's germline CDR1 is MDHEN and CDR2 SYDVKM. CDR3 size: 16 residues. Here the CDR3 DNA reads TGTGCCAGCGCCCGCGGGGCCCGGGGAGAAAATTCACCCCTCCACTTT. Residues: CASARGARGENSPLHF.

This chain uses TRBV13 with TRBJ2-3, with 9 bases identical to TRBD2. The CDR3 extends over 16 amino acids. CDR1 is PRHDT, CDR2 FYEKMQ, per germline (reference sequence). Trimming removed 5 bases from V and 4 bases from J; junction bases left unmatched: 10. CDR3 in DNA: TGTGCCAGCAGCCCGGGTTGGCGGGGGGGGGCAGATACGCAGTATTTT. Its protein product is CASSPGWRGGADTQYF. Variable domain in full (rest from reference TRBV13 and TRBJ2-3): AAGVIQSPRHLIKEKRETATLKCYPIPRHDTVYWYQQGPGQDPQFLISFYEKMQSDKGSIPDRFSAQQFSDYHSELNMSSLELGDSALYFCASSPGWRGGADTQYFGPGTRLTVL.

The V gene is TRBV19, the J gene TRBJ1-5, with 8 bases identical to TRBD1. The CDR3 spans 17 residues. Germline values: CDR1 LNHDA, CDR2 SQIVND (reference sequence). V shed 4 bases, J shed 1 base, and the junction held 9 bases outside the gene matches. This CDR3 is CASSKIGTGKSNQPQHF. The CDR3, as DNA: TGTGCCAGTAGTAAAATCGGGACAGGCAAGAGCAATCAGCCCCAGCATTTT.

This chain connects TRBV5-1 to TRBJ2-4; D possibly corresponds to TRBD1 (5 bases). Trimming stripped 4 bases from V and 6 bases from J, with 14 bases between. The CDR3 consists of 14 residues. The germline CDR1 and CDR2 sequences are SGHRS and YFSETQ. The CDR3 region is CASSPLTEINIQYF. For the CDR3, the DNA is TGCGCCAGCAGCCCCCTGACAGAGATAAACATTCAGTACTTC.

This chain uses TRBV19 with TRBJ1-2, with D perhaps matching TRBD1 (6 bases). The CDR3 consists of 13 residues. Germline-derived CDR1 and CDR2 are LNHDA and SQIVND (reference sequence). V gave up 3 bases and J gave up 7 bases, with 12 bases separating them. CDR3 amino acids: CASSMSQGRGYTF. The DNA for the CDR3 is TGTGCCAGTAGTATGTCACAGGGACGTGGCTACACCTTC.

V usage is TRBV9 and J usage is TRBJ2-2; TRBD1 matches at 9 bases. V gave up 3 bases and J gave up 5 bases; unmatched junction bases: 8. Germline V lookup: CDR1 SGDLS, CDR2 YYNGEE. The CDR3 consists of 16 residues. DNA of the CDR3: TGTGCCAGCAGCGCTAAGGGACAGGGCTTGACCGGGGAGCTGTTTTTT. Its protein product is CASSAKGQGLTGELFF.

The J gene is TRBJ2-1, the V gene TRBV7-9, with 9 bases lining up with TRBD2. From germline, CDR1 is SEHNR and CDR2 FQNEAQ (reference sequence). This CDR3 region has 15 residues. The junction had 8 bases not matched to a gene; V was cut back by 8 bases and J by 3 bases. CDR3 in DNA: TGTGCCAGCTTTATTTTAGCGGGAGACTACAATGAGCAGTTCTTC. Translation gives CASFILAGDYNEQFF.

The chain's CDR3 is CASSEPGQGYEQYF. In DNA, the CDR3 is TGTGCCAGCAGTGAACCGGGACAGGGCTACGAGCAGTACTTC. V usage is TRBV6-1 and J usage is TRBJ2-7; 9 bases agree with TRBD1. CDR3 size: 14 residues. Trimming at V came to 2 bases and at J to 3 bases, leaving 2 bases not matched to a gene. From germline, CDR1 is MNHNS and CDR2 SASEGT.

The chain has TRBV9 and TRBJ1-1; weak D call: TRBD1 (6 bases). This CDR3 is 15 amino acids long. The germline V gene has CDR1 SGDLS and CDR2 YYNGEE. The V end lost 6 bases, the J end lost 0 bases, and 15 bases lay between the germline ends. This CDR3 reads CASTPHSGVNTEAFF. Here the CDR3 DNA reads TGTGCCAGCACACCCCACTCAGGGGTGAACACTGAAGCTTTCTTT.

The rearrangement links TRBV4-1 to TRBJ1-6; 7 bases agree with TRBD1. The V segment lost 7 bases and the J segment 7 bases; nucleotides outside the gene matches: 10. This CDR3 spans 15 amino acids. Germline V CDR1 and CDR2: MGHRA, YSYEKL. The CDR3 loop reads CASTTIQGSNSPLHF. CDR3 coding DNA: TGCGCCAGCACAACAATACAGGGGAGCAATTCACCCCTCCACTTT.

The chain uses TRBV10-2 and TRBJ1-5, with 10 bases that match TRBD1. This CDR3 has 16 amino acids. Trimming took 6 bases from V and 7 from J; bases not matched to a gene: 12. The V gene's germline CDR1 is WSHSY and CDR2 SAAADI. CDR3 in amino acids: CASRGPGTGADQPQHF. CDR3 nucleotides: TGCGCCAGCAGAGGTCCTGGGACAGGGGCTGACCAGCCCCAGCATTTT.

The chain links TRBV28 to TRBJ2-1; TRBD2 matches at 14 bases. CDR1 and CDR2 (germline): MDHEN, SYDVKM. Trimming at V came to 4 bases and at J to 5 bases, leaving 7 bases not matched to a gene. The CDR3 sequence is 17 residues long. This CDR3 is CASSSGTSGSLDNEQFF. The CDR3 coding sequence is TGTGCCAGCAGTTCCGGGACTAGCGGGAGTCTCGACAATGAGCAGTTCTTC.